Below are 31 T cell receptor beta chains sequenced from a single sample in a study of blood T cell repertoires in COVID-19. Generated by immunoSEQ multiplex PCR, the TCRdb table keeps only in-frame clones and is missing some. The data show about 120,000 clones, approximately 81% seen once. The sequenced sample was peripheral blood. Every receptor here comes from an elderly woman with acute or convalescent COVID-19.

The CDR3 DNA reads as TGTGCCAGCAGCTTAGTGGCAGGGCAGGCTCAGCCCCAGCATTTT. Translated: CASSLVAGQAQPQHF. The chain joins TRBV7-2 to TRBJ1-5; TRBD1 is a possible D gene (5 bases). The germline gives CDR1 SGHTA, CDR2 FQGNSA. V shed 1 base and J shed 6 bases, with 13 bases lying between them. CDR3 size: 15 residues.

The V and J genes are TRBV30 and TRBJ2-7, with 7 bases aligning to TRBD1. CDR3 length equals 12 residues. V shed 4 bases and J 7 bases; nucleotides not matched to a gene: 7. Per the germline V gene, CDR1 is GTSNPN and CDR2 is SVGIG (reference sequence). CDR3 in amino acids: CAWNQGVVEQYF. The DNA of the CDR3 is TGTGCCTGGAACCAGGGGGTTGTGGAGCAGTACTTC.

This chain joins TRBV28 and TRBJ1-6, with a possible D match to TRBD1 (5 bases). Germline V gene data show CDR1 as MDHEN and CDR2 as SYDVKM. The CDR3 totals 17 residues. The V end lost 6 bases, the J end lost 4 bases, and 19 bases lay between the germline ends. CDR3 in amino acids: CASSPRGRGDYNSPLHF. CDR3 bases: TGTGCCAGCAGCCCCCGGGGGAGGGGCGATTATAATTCACCCCTCCACTTT.

This clone was observed a handful of times. V usage is TRBV20-1 and J usage is TRBJ2-1, with TRBD2 matching over 8 bases. The CDR3 extends over 14 amino acids. V dropped 3 bases and J dropped 5; count of bases not matched to a gene: 6. Germline lookup yields CDR1 DFQATT and CDR2 SNEGSKA (reference sequence). Here the CDR3 reads CSASGGGTNNEQFF. CDR3 coding DNA: TGCAGTGCTAGTGGCGGGGGGACTAACAATGAGCAGTTCTTC.

This clone has just a few counts. The chain combines TRBV18 with TRBJ1-2; D is perhaps TRBD1 (5 bases). CDR1 and CDR2 from the germline V gene are KGHSH and LQKENI. This CDR3 is built from 13 residues. V lost 3 bases and J lost 6, with 11 bases in between. CDR3 loop: CASSPSGDHGYTF. The CDR3 DNA follows: TGTGCCAGCTCACCCAGCGGGGACCATGGCTACACCTTC.

This clone appeared once. The chain links TRBV30 to TRBJ1-4, with D uncertain. The germline V gene encodes CDR1 GTSNPN and CDR2 SVGIG (reference sequence). The CDR3 has 11 residues. V lost 8 bases and J 8 bases, leaving 12 bases between the germline ends. As DNA, the CDR3 is TGTGCCGGCGGGGTAGAGGAAAAACTGTTTTTT. Translated, it gives CAGGVEEKLFF.

The genes are TRBV4-2 and TRBJ1-2; D gene ambiguous. V lost 0 bases and J 12 bases, leaving 17 bases between the germline ends. The CDR3 loop spans 14 amino acids. Germline loops: CDR1 LGHNA, CDR2 YNFKEQ. The CDR3 spells CASSQDLHINAHTF. CDR3 DNA: TGTGCCAGCAGCCAAGATCTCCACATAAATGCCCACACCTTC.

Only a few counts were recorded for this clone. J is TRBJ1-5 and V is TRBV25-1, with TRBD1 as a possible D gene (5 bases). V was clipped by 7 bases and J by 1 base, with 8 bases between them. The germline gives CDR1 MGHDK, CDR2 SYGVNS. CDR3 length: 13 amino acids. CDR3 sequence reads: CASTGGSNQPQHF. The CDR3 coding sequence is TGTGCCAGCACGGGGGGGAGCAATCAGCCCCAGCATTTT.

For the CDR3, the DNA is TGTGCCAGCAGTTCGCCGGGACACACTAACTATGGCTACACCTTC. It codes for CASSSPGHTNYGYTF. The J gene is TRBJ1-2, the V gene TRBV28, with D possibly being TRBD1 (6 bases). Per germline, CDR1 MDHEN and CDR2 SYDVKM. With 4 bases removed from V and 0 bases from J, the gap between germline ends came to 12 bases. There are 15 residues in the CDR3.

The V gene is TRBV7-9, the J gene TRBJ2-5; 9 positions match TRBD2. The CDR3 spans 15 residues. The ends lost 5 bases at V and 5 bases at J; junction bases unmatched: 9. The V gene's germline CDR1 is SEHNR and CDR2 FQNEAQ (reference sequence). In DNA form, the CDR3 reads TGTGCCAGCAGCCCGCGGACTAGCGCCTCCGAGACCCAGTACTTC. It is translated as CASSPRTSASETQYF.

This clone was counted between two and nine times. The chain employs TRBV30 and TRBJ1-2, with a possible D match to TRBD1 (5 bases). CDR1 and CDR2 from the germline V gene are GTSNPN and SVGIG (reference sequence). V dropped 4 bases and J dropped 4 bases, with 19 bases sitting between them. This CDR3 comprises 15 residues. The CDR3 region has the DNA TGTGCCTGGACCCAGGGACTGGGTGGGATCTATGGCTACACCTTC. As protein: CAWTQGLGGIYGYTF.

This clone was seen only a few times. The gene calls are TRBV5-1 and TRBJ2-1; maybe TRBD2 (6 bases). V shed 5 bases and J shed 6 bases, with 21 bases lying between them. CDR1 is SGHRS, CDR2 YFSETQ, per germline. This CDR3 is 16 amino acids long. The chain's CDR3 is CASSPSSGTWGNEQFF. CDR3 DNA sequence: TGCGCCAGCAGTCCCAGCTCCGGGACTTGGGGCAATGAGCAGTTCTTC.

This sequence joins TRBV27 and TRBJ1-2; TRBD1 aligns across 12 bases. The CDR3 length is 15 residues. CDR1 and CDR2 from the germline V gene are MNHEY and SMNVEV (reference sequence). The V and J ends lost 4 bases and 3 bases, in that order; junction bases with no gene match: 3. The CDR3 here is CASSSGTGGHYGYTF. The CDR3 DNA reads as TGTGCCAGCAGTTCCGGGACAGGGGGCCACTATGGCTACACCTTC.

The CDR3: CASSLASGATDTQYF. CDR3 coding DNA: TGCGCCAGCAGCTTGGCCAGCGGGGCCACAGATACGCAGTATTTT. The chain carries TRBV5-1 and TRBJ2-3; 7 bases align to TRBD2. CDR3 length: 15 residues. V was clipped by 0 bases and J by 2 bases; unmatched bases: 3. CDR1 and CDR2 from the germline V gene are SGHRS and YFSETQ.

This clone was observed many times. This chain uses TRBV5-4 with TRBJ2-5; 8 bases fit TRBD2. Losses at the gene ends were 0 bases for V and 0 bases for J; bases not matched to a gene: 7. From germline, CDR1 is SGHNT and CDR2 YYREEE (reference sequence). This CDR3 is 17 amino acids long. CDR3 residues: CASSLAGGGRYQETQYF. CDR3 DNA sequence: TGTGCCAGCAGCTTGGCGGGGGGGGGCAGGTACCAAGAGACCCAGTACTTC.

In DNA, the CDR3 is TGTGCCAGCAGTGAGTGGCAGAAGGGGGATGGCTACACCTTC. It yields the protein CASSEWQKGDGYTF. The rearrangement uses TRBV6-1 and TRBJ1-2, with D perhaps TRBD1 (6 bases). CDR1 and CDR2 from the germline V gene are MNHNS and SASEGT. CDR3 size: 14 residues. With 3 bases removed from V and 6 bases from J, the gap between germline ends came to 14 bases.

The rearrangement links TRBV19 to TRBJ1-4; no clear D gene. V was trimmed by 5 bases and J by 2 bases, leaving 15 bases between them. CDR1 is LNHDA and CDR2 is SQIVND in the germline V gene (reference sequence). The CDR3 is 16 amino acids. The CDR3 bases are TGTGCCAGTAGTGCCTACCTCGGGAGTACTAATGAAAAACTGTTTTTT. Its translation is CASSAYLGSTNEKLFF.

This chain uses TRBV7-2 with TRBJ1-4, with 8 bases aligning to TRBD1. The V gene end was trimmed by 5 bases and the J gene end by 6 bases; junction bases not matched to a gene: 8. Germline lookup yields CDR1 SGHTA and CDR2 FQGNSA. This CDR3 has 15 residues. For the CDR3, the DNA is TGTGCCAGCAGCACGGCGACAGGGGCAGATGAAAAACTGTTTTTT. It is translated as CASSTATGADEKLFF.

This clone was observed a few times. The CDR3 bases are TGTGCCAGCAGGTACTCACAGGGGGATGAAGCTTTCTTT. Protein product: CASRYSQGDEAFF. The chain combines TRBV11-1 with TRBJ1-1; 8 nucleotides line up with TRBD1. The germline gives CDR1 SGHAT, CDR2 FQDESV (reference sequence). The length of the CDR3 is 13 residues. V gave up 6 bases and J gave up 7 bases; unmatched junction bases: 7.

About this clone itself: The same CDR3 is also encoded by other DNA sequences in this sample. This rearrangement joins TRBV5-4 to TRBJ1-2, with 9 bases aligning to TRBD1. The CDR3 runs 13 residues. The germline CDR1 and CDR2 sequences are SGHNT and YYREEE (reference sequence). After removal of 0 bases from V and 8 bases from J, the junction contained 2 bases not matched to a gene. In DNA, the CDR3 is TGTGCCAGCAGCTTGGGACAGGGGGGCGGCTACACCTTC. Translated: CASSLGQGGGYTF.

This clone occurred a few times. V is TRBV19 and J is TRBJ2-3, with 13 bases lining up with TRBD2. This CDR3 has 16 amino acids. The germline gives CDR1 LNHDA, CDR2 SQIVND (reference sequence). With V trimmed by 1 base and J by 4 bases, 2 bases remained unmatched. The CDR3 nucleotides are TGTGCCAGTAGTATAGGGACTAGCGGGAGCGCAGATACGCAGTATTTT. As protein: CASSIGTSGSADTQYF.

V gene TRBV9 combines with J gene TRBJ2-3; weak D call: TRBD2 (5 bases). The V gene lost 0 bases and the J gene lost 6 bases, with 11 bases spanning the gap. This CDR3 has 14 residues. Germline assignment: CDR1 SGDLS and CDR2 YYNGEE. The CDR3 DNA reads as TGTGCCAGCAGCGTAGTCCCCGAGCGGGATACGCAGTATTTT. It codes for CASSVVPERDTQYF.

A few counts support this clone. The chain uses TRBV3-1 (or the pseudogene TRBV3-2) and TRBJ1-2, with a tentative D call TRBD1 (6 bases). The CDR3 contains 13 residues. The ends were cut back, 4 bases at V and 8 bases at J, with 14 bases in the middle. Germline V gives CDR1 LGHDT, CDR2 YNNKEL (reference sequence). CDR3 region: CASSLFTGFGYTF. The CDR3 DNA reads TGTGCCAGCAGCCTTTTCACAGGGTTCGGCTACACCTTC.

The J gene is TRBJ2-3, the V gene TRBV5-1, with 13 bases fitting TRBD2. Germline values: CDR1 SGHRS, CDR2 YFSETQ. V was pared by 1 base and J by 4 bases, with 3 bases of the junction left unmatched. This CDR3 is built from 16 residues. The CDR3 loop is CASSLLLAGGADTQYF. CDR3 nucleotide sequence: TGCGCCAGCAGCTTGTTACTAGCGGGAGGGGCAGATACGCAGTATTTT.

This sequence joins TRBV27 and TRBJ1-6; D is unresolved. Trimming pared 6 bases from V and 9 bases from J, leaving 9 bases between. Germline CDR1 reads MNHEY; CDR2 reads SMNVEV (reference sequence). This CDR3 has 12 residues. The CDR3 sequence is CASRGVGSPLHF. CDR3 DNA sequence: TGTGCCAGCAGGGGCGTAGGTTCACCCCTCCACTTT.

V gene TRBV10-3 combines with J gene TRBJ2-5; 11 bases map to TRBD1. Germline V gene sequence: CDR1 ENHRY, CDR2 SYGVKD. With 4 bases clipped from V and 1 base from J, the junction kept 5 bases outside the gene matches. The CDR3 extends over 16 amino acids. The DNA of the CDR3 is TGTGCCATCAGTGCCGGGACAGGGGGTCTCCAAGAGACCCAGTACTTC. As protein: CAISAGTGGLQETQYF.

This clone was picked up a small number of times. This sequence joins TRBV2 and TRBJ1-2; D might be TRBD1 (6 bases). CDR1 is SNHLY and CDR2 is FYNNEI in the germline V gene. CDR3 size: 14 residues. V lost 6 bases, J lost 8 bases, and 19 bases lay in between. For the CDR3, the DNA is TGTGCCAGCAGAAGGGGGGGCGTCAGGGGCGGCTACACCTTC. This codes for CASRRGGVRGGYTF.

V gene TRBV28 combines with J gene TRBJ1-2, with D tentatively TRBD1 (6 bases). The germline gives CDR1 MDHEN, CDR2 SYDVKM. The CDR3 is made up of 14 amino acids. Trimming stripped 7 bases from V and 5 bases from J, with 17 bases between. CDR3 sequence (DNA): TGTGCCAGCATCAAAGGGGGGGAGGGATATGGCTACACCTTC. Its translation: CASIKGGEGYGYTF.

The J gene is TRBJ1-2, the V gene TRBV18, with 8 positions matching TRBD1. CDR1 is KGHSH and CDR2 is LQKENI in the germline V gene. The CDR3 extends over 16 amino acids. After removal of 6 bases from V and 1 base from J, the junction contained 10 bases not matched to a gene. CDR3 nucleotides: TGTGCCAGCTCCGGGACAGGCCTGGGGGTTAACTATGGCTACACCTTC. This codes for CASSGTGLGVNYGYTF.

The V call is TRBV19, the J call TRBJ1-6, with 7 bases lining up with TRBD1. This CDR3 spans 17 amino acids. The ends lost 3 bases at V and 6 bases at J; junction bases unmatched: 11. In germline, CDR1 is LNHDA, CDR2 SQIVND (reference sequence). The CDR3 DNA sequence: TGTGCCAGTAGTATCCCCCGACAGGGTTCGGGTAATTCACCCCTCCACTTT. It codes for CASSIPRQGSGNSPLHF.

The chain joins TRBV7-9 to TRBJ2-3; 8 bases map to TRBD2. Germline loops: CDR1 SEHNR, CDR2 FQNEAQ (reference sequence). This CDR3 spans 15 amino acids. V trimming: 5 bases; J trimming: 2 bases; junction bases outside the gene matches: 6. This CDR3 reads CASSSSGVFTDTQYF. CDR3 nucleotide sequence: TGTGCCAGCAGCAGTAGCGGGGTCTTCACAGATACGCAGTATTTT.